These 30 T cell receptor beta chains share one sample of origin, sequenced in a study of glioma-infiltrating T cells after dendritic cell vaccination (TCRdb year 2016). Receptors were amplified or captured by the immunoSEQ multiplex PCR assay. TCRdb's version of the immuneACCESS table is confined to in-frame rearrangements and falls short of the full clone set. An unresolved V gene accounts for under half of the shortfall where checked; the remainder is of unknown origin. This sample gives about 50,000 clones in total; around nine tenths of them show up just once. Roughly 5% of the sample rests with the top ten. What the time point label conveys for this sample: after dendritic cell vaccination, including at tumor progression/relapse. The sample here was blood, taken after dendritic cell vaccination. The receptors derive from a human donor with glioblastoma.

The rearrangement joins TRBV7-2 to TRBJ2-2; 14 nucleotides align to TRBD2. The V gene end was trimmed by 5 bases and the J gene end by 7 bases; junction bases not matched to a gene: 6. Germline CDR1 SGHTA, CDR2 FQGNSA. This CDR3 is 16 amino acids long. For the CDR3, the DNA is TGTGCCAGCAGCCTCGGACTAGCGGGGGGTGGCGGGGAGCTGTTTTTT. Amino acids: CASSLGLAGGGGELFF.

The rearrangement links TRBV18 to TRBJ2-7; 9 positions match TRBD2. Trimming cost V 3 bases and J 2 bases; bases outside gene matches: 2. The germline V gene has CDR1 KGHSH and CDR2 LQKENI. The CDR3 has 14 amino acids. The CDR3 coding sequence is TGTGCCAGCTCACCCGCTAGCGGGGCCTACGAGCAGTACTTC. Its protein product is CASSPASGAYEQYF.

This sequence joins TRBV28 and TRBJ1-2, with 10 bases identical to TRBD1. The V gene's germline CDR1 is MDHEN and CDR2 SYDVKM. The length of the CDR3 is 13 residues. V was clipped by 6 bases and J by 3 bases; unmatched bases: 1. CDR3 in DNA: TGTGCCAGCAGGACAGGGGGCCACTATGGCTACACCTTC. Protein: CASRTGGHYGYTF.

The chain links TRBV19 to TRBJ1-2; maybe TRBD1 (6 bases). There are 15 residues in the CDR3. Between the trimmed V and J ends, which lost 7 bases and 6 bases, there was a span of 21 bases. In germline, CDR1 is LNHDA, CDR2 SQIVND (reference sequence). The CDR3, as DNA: TGTGCCAGTACCCTCACAATTCGGGGGGGCAATGGCTACACCTTC. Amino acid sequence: CASTLTIRGGNGYTF. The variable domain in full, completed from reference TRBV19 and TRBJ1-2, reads DGGITQSPKYLFRKEGQNVTLSCEQNLNHDAMYWYRQDPGQGLRLIYYSQIVNDFQKGDIAEGYSVSREKKESFPLTVTSAQKNPTAFYLCASTLTIRGGNGYTFGSGTRLTVV.

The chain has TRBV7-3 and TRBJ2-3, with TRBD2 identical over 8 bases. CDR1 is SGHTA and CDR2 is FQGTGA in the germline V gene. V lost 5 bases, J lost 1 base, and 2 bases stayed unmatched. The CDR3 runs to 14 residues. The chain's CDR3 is CASSDSGGTDTQYF. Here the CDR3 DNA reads TGTGCCAGCAGCGATAGCGGGGGCACAGATACGCAGTATTTT. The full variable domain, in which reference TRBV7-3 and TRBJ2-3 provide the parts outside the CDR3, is GAGVSQTPSNKVTEKGKYVELRCDPISGHTALYWYRQSLGQGPEFLIYFQGTGAADDSGLPNDRFFAVRPEGSVSTLKIQRTERGDSAVYLCASSDSGGTDTQYFGPGTRLTVL.

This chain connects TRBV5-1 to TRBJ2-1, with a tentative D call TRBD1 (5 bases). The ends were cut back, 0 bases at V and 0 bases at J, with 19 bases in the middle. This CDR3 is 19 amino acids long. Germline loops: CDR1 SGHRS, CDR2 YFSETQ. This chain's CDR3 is CASSLDRGEGIGSYNEQFF. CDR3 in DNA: TGCGCCAGCAGCTTGGATAGGGGCGAAGGAATCGGCTCCTACAATGAGCAGTTCTTC.

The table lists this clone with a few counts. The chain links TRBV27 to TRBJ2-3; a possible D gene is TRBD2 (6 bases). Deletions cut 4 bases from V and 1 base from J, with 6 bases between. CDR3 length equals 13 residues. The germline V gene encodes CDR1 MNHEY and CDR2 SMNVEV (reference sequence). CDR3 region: CASSSGGTDTQYF. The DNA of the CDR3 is TGTGCCAGCAGTTCGGGAGGCACAGATACGCAGTATTTT.

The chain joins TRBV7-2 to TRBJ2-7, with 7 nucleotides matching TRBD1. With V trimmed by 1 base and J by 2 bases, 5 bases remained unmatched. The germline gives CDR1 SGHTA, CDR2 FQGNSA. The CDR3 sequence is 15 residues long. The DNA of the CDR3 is TGTGCCAGCAGCTTAGACGGGACAGATCCCTACGAGCAGTACTTC. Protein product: CASSLDGTDPYEQYF.

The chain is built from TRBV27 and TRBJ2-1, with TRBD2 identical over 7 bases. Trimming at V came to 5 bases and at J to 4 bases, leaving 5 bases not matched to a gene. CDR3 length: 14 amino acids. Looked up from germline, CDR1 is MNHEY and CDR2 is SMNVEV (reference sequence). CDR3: CASSGPSGYNEQFF. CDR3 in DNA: TGTGCCAGCAGTGGCCCTAGCGGTTACAATGAGCAGTTCTTC.

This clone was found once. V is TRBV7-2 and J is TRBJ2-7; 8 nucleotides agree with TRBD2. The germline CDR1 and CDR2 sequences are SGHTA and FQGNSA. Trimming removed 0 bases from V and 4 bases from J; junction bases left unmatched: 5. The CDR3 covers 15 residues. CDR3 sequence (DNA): TGTGCCAGCAGCTTAGCCGGGGGGGGGTGGTACGAGCAGTACTTC. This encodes CASSLAGGGWYEQYF. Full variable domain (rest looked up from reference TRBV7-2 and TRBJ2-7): GAGVSQSPSNKVTEKGKDVELRCDPISGHTALYWYRQSLGQGLEFLIYFQGNSAPDKSGLPSDRFSAERTGGSVSTLTIQRTQQEDSAVYLCASSLAGGGWYEQYFGPGTRLTVT.

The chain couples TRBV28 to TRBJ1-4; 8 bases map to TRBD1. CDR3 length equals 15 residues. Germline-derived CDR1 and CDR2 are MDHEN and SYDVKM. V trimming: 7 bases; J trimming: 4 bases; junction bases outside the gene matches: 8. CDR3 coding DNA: TGTGCCAGCACAGGGGGCGAGGCGAATAATGAAAAACTGTTTTTT. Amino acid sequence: CASTGGEANNEKLFF.

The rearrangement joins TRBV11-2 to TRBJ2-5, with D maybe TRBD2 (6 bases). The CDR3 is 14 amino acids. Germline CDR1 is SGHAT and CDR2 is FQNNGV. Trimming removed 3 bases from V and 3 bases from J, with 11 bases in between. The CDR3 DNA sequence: TGTGCCAGCAGCTTTGGGGGGAAGAAAGAGACCCAGTACTTC. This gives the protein CASSFGGKKETQYF.

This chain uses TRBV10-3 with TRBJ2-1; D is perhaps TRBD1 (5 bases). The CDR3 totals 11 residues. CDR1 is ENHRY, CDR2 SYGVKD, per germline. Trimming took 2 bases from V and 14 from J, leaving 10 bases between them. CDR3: CAISELQGKFF. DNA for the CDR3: TGTGCCATCAGTGAGCTCCAGGGCAAGTTCTTC.

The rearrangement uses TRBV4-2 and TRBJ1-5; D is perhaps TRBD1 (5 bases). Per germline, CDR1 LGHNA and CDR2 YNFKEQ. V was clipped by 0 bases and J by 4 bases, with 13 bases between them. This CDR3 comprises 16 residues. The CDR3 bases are TGTGCCAGCAGCCAAGATGGTGACAGTTATAATCAGCCCCAGCATTTT. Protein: CASSQDGDSYNQPQHF.

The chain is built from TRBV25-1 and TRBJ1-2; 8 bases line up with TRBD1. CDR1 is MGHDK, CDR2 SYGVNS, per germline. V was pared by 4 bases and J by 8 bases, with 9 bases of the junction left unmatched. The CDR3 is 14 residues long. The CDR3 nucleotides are TGTGCCAGCAGTGGGCTGGACAGGGTCTGGGGCTACACCTTC. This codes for CASSGLDRVWGYTF.

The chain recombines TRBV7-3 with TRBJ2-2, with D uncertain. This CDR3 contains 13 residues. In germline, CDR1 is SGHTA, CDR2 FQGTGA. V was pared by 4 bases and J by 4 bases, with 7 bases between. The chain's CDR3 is CASSSISTGELFF. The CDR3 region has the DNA TGTGCCAGCAGCTCCATCAGCACCGGGGAGCTGTTTTTT.

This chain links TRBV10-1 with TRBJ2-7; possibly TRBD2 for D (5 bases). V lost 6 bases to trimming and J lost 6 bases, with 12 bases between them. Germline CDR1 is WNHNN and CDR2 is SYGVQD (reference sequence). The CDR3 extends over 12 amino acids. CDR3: CASRTYSGEQYF. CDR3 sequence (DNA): TGCGCCAGCAGAACGTACAGCGGCGAGCAGTACTTC.

The CDR3 reads CASRTLRGAGELYEQYF. The CDR3 DNA sequence: TGTGCCAGCAGGACGCTTCGGGGCGCGGGAGAGCTCTACGAGCAGTACTTC. The chain carries TRBV27 and TRBJ2-7, with 7 bases fitting TRBD2. Germline trimming cut 6 bases from V and 3 bases from J; bases unmatched to any gene: 17. This CDR3 is 17 amino acids long. Per germline, CDR1 MNHEY and CDR2 SMNVEV (reference sequence).

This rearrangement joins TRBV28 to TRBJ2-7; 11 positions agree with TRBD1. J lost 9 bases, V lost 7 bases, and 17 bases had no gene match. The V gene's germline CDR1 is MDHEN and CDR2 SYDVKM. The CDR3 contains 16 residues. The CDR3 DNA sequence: TGTGCCAGCACCCCGAGATCTGGGACAGGGGGTTGGTGGCAGTACTTC. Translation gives CASTPRSGTGGWWQYF.

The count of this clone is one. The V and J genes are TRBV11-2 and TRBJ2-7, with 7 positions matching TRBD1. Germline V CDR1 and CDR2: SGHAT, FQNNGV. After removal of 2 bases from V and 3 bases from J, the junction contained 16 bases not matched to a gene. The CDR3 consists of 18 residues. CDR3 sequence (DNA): TGTGCCAGCAGCTTAATAAACCGGGACAGAAAAGGGGTCTACGAGCAGTACTTC. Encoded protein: CASSLINRDRKGVYEQYF.

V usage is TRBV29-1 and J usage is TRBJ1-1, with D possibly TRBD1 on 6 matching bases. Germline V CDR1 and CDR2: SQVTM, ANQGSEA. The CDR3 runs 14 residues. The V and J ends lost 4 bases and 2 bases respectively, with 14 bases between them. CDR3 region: CSVAGTPYNTEAFF. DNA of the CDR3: TGCAGCGTTGCCGGGACACCTTATAACACTGAAGCTTTCTTT.

The CDR3 loop is CASSTRLAGHTDTQYF. CDR3 nucleotide sequence: TGTGCCAGCAGTACACGACTAGCGGGTCACACAGATACGCAGTATTTT. This chain uses TRBV27 with TRBJ2-3, with 10 bases matching TRBD2. Germline values: CDR1 MNHEY, CDR2 SMNVEV (reference sequence). The trim removed 5 bases at V and 2 bases at J, leaving 7 bases unmatched. The CDR3 length is 16 residues.

CDR3 sequence reads: CASSQDHREGVNEQFF. CDR3 DNA sequence: TGTGCCAGCAGCCAAGACCACCGGGAGGGGGTTAATGAGCAGTTCTTC. The J gene is TRBJ2-1, the V gene TRBV4-2, with 8 bases matching TRBD2. This CDR3 region has 16 residues. Germline V gives CDR1 LGHNA, CDR2 YNFKEQ. V was clipped by 0 bases and J by 7 bases; unmatched bases: 8.

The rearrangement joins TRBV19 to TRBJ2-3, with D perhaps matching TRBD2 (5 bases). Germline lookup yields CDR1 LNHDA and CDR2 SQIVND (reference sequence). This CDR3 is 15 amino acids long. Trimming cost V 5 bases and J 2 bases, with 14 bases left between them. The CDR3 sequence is CASSGSGFYTDTQYF. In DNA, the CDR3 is TGTGCCAGTAGTGGGAGCGGTTTCTACACAGATACGCAGTATTTT.

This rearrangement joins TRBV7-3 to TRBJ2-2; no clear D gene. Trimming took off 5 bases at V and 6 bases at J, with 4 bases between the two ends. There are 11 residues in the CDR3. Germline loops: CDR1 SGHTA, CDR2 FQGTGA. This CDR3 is CASSLSGELFF. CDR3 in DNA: TGTGCCAGCAGCCTATCCGGGGAGCTGTTTTTT.

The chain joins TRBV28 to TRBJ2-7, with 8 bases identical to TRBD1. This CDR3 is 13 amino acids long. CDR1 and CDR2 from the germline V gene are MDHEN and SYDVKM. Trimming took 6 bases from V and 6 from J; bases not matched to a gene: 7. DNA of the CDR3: TGTGCCAGCAGGCGGCAGGGGGCTTTCGAGCAGTACTTC. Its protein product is CASRRQGAFEQYF.

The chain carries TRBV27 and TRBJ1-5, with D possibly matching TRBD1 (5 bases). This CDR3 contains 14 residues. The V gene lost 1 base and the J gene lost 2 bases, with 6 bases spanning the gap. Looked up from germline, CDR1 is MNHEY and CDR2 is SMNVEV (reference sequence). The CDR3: CASSLLGGNQPQHF. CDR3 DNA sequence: TGTGCCAGCAGTTTATTAGGGGGCAATCAGCCCCAGCATTTT.

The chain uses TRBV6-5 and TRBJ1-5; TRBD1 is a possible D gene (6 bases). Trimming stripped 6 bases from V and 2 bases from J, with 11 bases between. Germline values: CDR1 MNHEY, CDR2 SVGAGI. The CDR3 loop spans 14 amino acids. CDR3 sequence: CASSTPGGNQPQHF. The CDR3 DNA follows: TGTGCCAGCAGCACCCCAGGGGGCAATCAGCCCCAGCATTTT.

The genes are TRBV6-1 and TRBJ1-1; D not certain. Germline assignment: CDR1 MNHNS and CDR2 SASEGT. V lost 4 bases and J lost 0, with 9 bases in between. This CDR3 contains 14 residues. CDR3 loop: CASSVSEMNTEAFF. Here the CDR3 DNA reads TGTGCCAGCAGTGTATCAGAAATGAACACTGAAGCTTTCTTT.

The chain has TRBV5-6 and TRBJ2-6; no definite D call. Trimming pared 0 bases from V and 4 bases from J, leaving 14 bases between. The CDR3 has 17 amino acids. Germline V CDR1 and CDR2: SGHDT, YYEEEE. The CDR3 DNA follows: TGTGCCAGCAGCTTGGTGGTGGGCCCTACCGGGGCCAACGTCCTGACTTTC. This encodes CASSLVVGPTGANVLTF. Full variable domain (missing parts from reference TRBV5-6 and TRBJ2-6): DAGVTQSPTHLIKTRGQQVTLRCSPKSGHDTVSWYQQALGQGPQFIFQYYEEEERQRGNFPDRFSGHQFPNYSSELNVNALLLGDSALYLCASSLVVGPTGANVLTFGAGSRLTVL.